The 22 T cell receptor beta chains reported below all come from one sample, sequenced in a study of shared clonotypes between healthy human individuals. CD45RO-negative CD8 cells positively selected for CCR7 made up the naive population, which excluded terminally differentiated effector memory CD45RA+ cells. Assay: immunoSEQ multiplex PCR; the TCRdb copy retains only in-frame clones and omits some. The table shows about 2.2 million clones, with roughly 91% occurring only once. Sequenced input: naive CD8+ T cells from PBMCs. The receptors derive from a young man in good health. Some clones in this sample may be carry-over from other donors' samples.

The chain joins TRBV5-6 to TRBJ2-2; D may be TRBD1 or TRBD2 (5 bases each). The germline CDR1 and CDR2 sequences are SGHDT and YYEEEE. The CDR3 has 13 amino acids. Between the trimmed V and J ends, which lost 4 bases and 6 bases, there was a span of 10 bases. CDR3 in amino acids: CASSASGPGELFF. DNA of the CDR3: TGTGCCAGCAGCGCCTCGGGGCCCGGGGAGCTGTTTTTT.

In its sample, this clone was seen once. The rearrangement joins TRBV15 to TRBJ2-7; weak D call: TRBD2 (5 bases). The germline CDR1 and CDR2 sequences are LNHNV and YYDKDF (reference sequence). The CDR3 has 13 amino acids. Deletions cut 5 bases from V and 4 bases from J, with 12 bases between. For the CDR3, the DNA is TGTGCCACCAGCCATAGGACGGGGTACGAGCAGTACTTC. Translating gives CATSHRTGYEQYF.

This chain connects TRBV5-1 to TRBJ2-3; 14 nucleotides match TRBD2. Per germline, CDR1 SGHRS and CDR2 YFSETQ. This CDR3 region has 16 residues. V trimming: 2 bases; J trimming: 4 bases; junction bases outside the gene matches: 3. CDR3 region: CASSFGLAGGPDTQYF. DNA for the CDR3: TGCGCCAGCAGCTTCGGACTAGCGGGAGGCCCAGATACGCAGTATTTT.

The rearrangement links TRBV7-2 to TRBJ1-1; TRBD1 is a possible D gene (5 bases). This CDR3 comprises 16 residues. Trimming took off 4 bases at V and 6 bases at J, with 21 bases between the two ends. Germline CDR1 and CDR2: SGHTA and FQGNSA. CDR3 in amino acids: CASSSPVGGFGPEAFF. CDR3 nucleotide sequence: TGTGCCAGCAGCTCGCCGGTGGGGGGGTTCGGTCCTGAAGCTTTCTTT.

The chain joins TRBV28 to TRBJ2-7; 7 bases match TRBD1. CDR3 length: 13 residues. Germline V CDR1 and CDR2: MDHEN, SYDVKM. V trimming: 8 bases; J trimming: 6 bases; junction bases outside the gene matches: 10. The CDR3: CASLPRGGGEQYF. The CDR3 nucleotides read TGTGCCAGCCTCCCACGAGGGGGCGGCGAGCAGTACTTC.

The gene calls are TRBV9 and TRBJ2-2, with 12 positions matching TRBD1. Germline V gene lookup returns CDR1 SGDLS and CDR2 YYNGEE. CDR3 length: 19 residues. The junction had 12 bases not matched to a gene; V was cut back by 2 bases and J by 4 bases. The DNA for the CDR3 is TGTGCCAGCAGCGTCTCCGGGACAGGGGGCGAAGAGTTCACCGGGGAGCTGTTTTTT. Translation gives CASSVSGTGGEEFTGELFF.

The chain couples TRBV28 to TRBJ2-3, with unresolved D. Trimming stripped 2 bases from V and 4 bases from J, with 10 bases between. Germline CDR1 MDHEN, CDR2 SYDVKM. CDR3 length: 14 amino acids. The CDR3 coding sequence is TGTGCCAGCAGTTTAGAGGTTAGGGCAGATACGCAGTATTTT. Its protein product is CASSLEVRADTQYF.

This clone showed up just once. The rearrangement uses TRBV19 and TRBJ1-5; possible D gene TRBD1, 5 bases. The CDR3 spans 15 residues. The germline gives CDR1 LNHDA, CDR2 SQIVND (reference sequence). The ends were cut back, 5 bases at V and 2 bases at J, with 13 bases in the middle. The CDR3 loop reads CASSLWGGGNQPQHF. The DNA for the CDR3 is TGTGCCAGTAGTCTATGGGGAGGGGGCAATCAGCCCCAGCATTTT.

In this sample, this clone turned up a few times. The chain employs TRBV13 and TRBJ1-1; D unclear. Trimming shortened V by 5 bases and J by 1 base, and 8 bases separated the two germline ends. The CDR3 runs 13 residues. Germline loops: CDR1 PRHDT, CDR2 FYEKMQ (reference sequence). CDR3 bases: TGTGCCAGCAGCCCCCGGGAGAACACTGAAGCTTTCTTT. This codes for CASSPRENTEAFF.

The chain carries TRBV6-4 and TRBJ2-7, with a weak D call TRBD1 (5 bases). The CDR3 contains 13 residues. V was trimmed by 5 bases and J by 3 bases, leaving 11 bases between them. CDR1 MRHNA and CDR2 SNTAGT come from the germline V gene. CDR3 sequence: CASSPYQGYEQYF. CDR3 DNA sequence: TGTGCCAGCAGTCCGTATCAGGGCTACGAGCAGTACTTC.

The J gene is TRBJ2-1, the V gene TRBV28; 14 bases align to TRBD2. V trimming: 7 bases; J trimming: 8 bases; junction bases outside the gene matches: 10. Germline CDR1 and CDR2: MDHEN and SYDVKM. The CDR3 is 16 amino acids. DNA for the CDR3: TGTGCCAGCACGTTACCGACTAGCGGGAGGGCCCATGAGCAGTTCTTC. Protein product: CASTLPTSGRAHEQFF.

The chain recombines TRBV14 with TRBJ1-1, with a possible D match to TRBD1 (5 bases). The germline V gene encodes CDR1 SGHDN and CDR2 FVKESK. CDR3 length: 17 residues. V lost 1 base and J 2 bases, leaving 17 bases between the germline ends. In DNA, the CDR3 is TGTGCCAGCAGCCAAGTCGCGGGGCAGGGAATTAACACTGAAGCTTTCTTT. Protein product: CASSQVAGQGINTEAFF.

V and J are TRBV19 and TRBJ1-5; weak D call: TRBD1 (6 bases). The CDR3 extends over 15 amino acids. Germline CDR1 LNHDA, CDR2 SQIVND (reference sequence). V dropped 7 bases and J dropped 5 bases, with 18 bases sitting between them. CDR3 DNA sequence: TGTGCCAGTACCCGGGACACCCGGGGAGATCAGCCCCAGCATTTT. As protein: CASTRDTRGDQPQHF.

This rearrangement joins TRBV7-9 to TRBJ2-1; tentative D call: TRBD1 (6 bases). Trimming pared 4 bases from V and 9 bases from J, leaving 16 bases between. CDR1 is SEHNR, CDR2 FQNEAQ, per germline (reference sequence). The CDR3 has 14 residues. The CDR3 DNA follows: TGTGCCAGCAGCTCGCCCCGGGACACCACTGAGCAGTTCTTC. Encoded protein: CASSSPRDTTEQFF.

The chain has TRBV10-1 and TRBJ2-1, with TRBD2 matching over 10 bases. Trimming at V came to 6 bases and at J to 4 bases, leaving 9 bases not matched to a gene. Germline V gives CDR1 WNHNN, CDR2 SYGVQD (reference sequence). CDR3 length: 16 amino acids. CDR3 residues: CASSLPKREGYNEQFF. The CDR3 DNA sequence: TGCGCCAGCAGCCTTCCTAAGCGGGAGGGGTACAATGAGCAGTTCTTC.

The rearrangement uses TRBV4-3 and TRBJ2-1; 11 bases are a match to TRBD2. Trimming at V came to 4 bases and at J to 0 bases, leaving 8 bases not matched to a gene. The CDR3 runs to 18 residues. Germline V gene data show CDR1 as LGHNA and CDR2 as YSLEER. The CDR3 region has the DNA TGCGCCAGCAGCCCTCAACTAGCGGGAGCCCTCTCCTACAATGAGCAGTTCTTC. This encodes CASSPQLAGALSYNEQFF.

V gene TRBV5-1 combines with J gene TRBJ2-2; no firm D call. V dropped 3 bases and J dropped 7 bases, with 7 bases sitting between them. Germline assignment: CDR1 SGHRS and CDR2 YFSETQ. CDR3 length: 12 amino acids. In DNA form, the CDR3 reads TGCGCCAGCAGCTCCCGACTCGGGGAGCTGTTTTTT. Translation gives CASSSRLGELFF.

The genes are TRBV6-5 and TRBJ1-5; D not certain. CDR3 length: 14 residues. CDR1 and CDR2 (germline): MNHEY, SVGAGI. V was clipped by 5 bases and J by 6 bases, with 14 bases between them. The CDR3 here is CASSPSWWGQPQHF. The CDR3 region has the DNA TGTGCCAGCAGTCCCTCGTGGTGGGGTCAGCCCCAGCATTTT.

The CDR3 spells CSVEDSRTGGYNEQFF. The CDR3 nucleotides read TGCAGCGTTGAAGATTCCCGGACAGGGGGCTACAATGAGCAGTTCTTC. The genes are TRBV29-1 and TRBJ2-1, with TRBD1 matching over 10 bases. Germline CDR1 SQVTM, CDR2 ANQGSEA. Trimming took 0 bases from V and 3 from J; bases not matched to a gene: 5. The CDR3 totals 16 residues.

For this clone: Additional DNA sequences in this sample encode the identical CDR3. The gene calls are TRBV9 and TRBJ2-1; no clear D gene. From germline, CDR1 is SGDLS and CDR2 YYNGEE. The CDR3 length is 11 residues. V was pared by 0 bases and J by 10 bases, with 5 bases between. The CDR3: CASSVGREQFF. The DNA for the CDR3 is TGTGCCAGCAGCGTAGGACGCGAGCAGTTCTTC.

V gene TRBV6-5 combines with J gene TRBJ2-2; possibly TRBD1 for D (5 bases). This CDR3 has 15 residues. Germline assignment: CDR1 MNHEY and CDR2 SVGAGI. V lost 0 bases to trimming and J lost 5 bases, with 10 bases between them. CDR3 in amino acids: CASSYSSGFTGELFF. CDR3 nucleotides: TGTGCCAGCAGTTACTCGTCAGGGTTTACCGGGGAGCTGTTTTTT.

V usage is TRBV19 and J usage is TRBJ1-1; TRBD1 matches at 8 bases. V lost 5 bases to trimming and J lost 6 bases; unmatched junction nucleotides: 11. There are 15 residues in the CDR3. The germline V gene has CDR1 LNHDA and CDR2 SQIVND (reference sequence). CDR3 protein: CASSEILQGQAEAFF. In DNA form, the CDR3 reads TGTGCCAGTAGTGAAATTCTCCAGGGACAGGCTGAAGCTTTCTTT. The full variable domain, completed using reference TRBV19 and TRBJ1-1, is DGGITQSPKYLFRKEGQNVTLSCEQNLNHDAMYWYRQDPGQGLRLIYYSQIVNDFQKGDIAEGYSVSREKKESFPLTVTSAQKNPTAFYLCASSEILQGQAEAFFGQGTRLTVV.